A selection of T cell receptor beta chains follows, all from one sample in a study of Ad26.COV2.S vaccination and SARS-CoV-2 variants. Sequenced by immunoSEQ multiplex PCR; TCRdb stores in-frame clones only, minus some. The table has 350,000 to 450,000 clones, about 90% seen once. This specimen was peripheral blood, taken in a trial of Ad26.COV2.S vaccine versus placebo. The source is a person between 18 and 65 years old who received the Ad26.COV2.S COVID-19 vaccine or a placebo. CDR3s include the opening cysteine and the closing phenylalanine or tryptophan. Fields, in order: CDR3 protein, CDR3 DNA, J gene, CDR3 length, D gene, clone size, V gene. The D gene is left open where the match is weak. Not all rows give a size; the values are once, few, many and, for expanded clones, a class.

CDR3: CASSGREYEQFF
DNA: TGTGCCAGCAGCGGGCGGGAATATGAGCAGTTCTTC
J: TRBJ2-1
length: 12
D: -
size: -
V: TRBV7-6

CDR3: CASSLVSGGGYGYTF
DNA: TGCGCCAGCAGCTTGGTTTCAGGGGGCGGCTATGGCTACACCTTC
J: TRBJ1-2
length: 15
D: TRBD1
size: once
V: TRBV5-1

CDR3: CASSQMGGAYGYTF
DNA: TGCGCCAGCAGCCAAATGGGGGGGGCCTATGGCTACACCTTC
J: TRBJ1-2
length: 14
D: -
size: -
V: TRBV4-3

CDR3: CASSLVTYEQYF
DNA: TGTGCCAGCAGTTTAGTAACATACGAGCAGTACTTC
J: TRBJ2-7
length: 12
D: -
size: -
V: TRBV12-3/TRBV12-4

CDR3: CASSWDILNTEAFF
DNA: TGTGCCAGCAGTTGGGACATACTGAACACTGAAGCTTTCTTT
J: TRBJ1-1
length: 14
D: -
size: -
V: TRBV6-2/TRBV6-3

CDR3: CASSMAWGSYNEQFF
DNA: TGTGCCAGTAGTATGGCGTGGGGTTCCTACAATGAGCAGTTCTTC
J: TRBJ2-1
length: 15
D: -
size: -
V: TRBV19

CDR3: CSAPGDRGETQYF
DNA: TGCAGCGCCCCCGGGGACAGGGGGGAGACCCAGTACTTC
J: TRBJ2-5
length: 13
D: TRBD1
size: -
V: TRBV29-1

CDR3: CASSLAVGLEGTGYGYTF
DNA: TGTGCCAGCAGCTTGGCCGTCGGCCTTGAGGGGACCGGATATGGCTACACCTTC
J: TRBJ1-2
length: 18
D: -
size: -
V: TRBV5-6

CDR3: CASSRADTQYF
DNA: TGTGCCAGCAGCCGAGCTGATACGCAGTATTTT
J: TRBJ2-3
length: 11
D: -
size: -
V: TRBV7-9

CDR3: CASSPPRGLRQETQYF
DNA: TGTGCCAGCAGCCCACCGAGGGGGTTACGTCAAGAGACCCAGTACTTC
J: TRBJ2-5
length: 16
D: -
size: -
V: TRBV5-8

CDR3: CASSFPHLF
DNA: TGCGCCAGCAGCTTTCCTCACCTCTTC
J: TRBJ2-1
length: 9
D: -
size: -
V: TRBV5-1

CDR3: CASSQDYSSYEQYF
DNA: TGCGCCAGCAGCCAAGATTACAGCTCCTACGAGCAGTACTTC
J: TRBJ2-7
length: 14
D: -
size: once
V: TRBV4-1

CDR3: CASSYPGQGANYGYTF
DNA: TGTGCCAGCAGTTACCCCGGACAGGGGGCGAACTATGGCTACACCTTC
J: TRBJ1-2
length: 16
D: TRBD1
size: -
V: TRBV6-2/TRBV6-3

CDR3: CASSILAGESYEQYF
DNA: TGTGCCAGTAGTATCCTAGCGGGGGAGTCCTACGAGCAGTACTTC
J: TRBJ2-7
length: 15
D: TRBD2
size: -
V: TRBV19

CDR3: CAISESFAGDGQPQHF
DNA: TGTGCCATCAGTGAGTCATTCGCAGGGGATGGTCAGCCCCAGCATTTT
J: TRBJ1-5
length: 16
D: -
size: -
V: TRBV10-3

CDR3: CASSVGRPDNSPLHF
DNA: TGTGCCAGCAGCGTAGGCAGACCCGATAATTCACCCCTCCACTTT
J: TRBJ1-6
length: 15
D: -
size: -
V: TRBV9

CDR3: CASRASPSPQETQYF
DNA: TGTGCCAGCAGGGCGTCCCCGTCGCCCCAAGAGACCCAGTACTTC
J: TRBJ2-5
length: 15
D: -
size: -
V: TRBV2

CDR3: CASSLKQNYNEQFF
DNA: TGTGCCAGCAGTTTAAAACAGAACTACAATGAGCAGTTCTTC
J: TRBJ2-1
length: 14
D: -
size: -
V: TRBV27

CDR3: CATSQTGTEAFF
DNA: TGTGCCACCAGCCAAACCGGGACTGAAGCTTTCTTT
J: TRBJ1-1
length: 12
D: -
size: -
V: TRBV15

CDR3: CASSSSLAGGPLGGELFF
DNA: TGCGCCAGCAGCTCCTCACTAGCGGGGGGACCCCTAGGCGGGGAGCTGTTTTTT
J: TRBJ2-2
length: 18
D: TRBD2
size: -
V: TRBV5-1

CDR3: CASSVHYSNTEAFF
DNA: TGTGCCAGCAGCGTCCATTACAGTAACACTGAAGCTTTCTTT
J: TRBJ1-1
length: 14
D: -
size: -
V: TRBV9

CDR3: CASSRRGQEGYEQYF
DNA: TGTGCCAGCAGCCGCAGGGGGCAGGAGGGGTACGAGCAGTACTTC
J: TRBJ2-7
length: 15
D: TRBD1
size: -
V: TRBV3-1/TRBV3-2

CDR3: CASSNGLAGHDEQYF
DNA: TGTGCCAGTAGTAATGGACTAGCGGGGCACGACGAGCAGTACTTC
J: TRBJ2-7
length: 15
D: TRBD2
size: once
V: TRBV19

CDR3: CASSQVGERETQYF
DNA: TGCGCCAGCAGCCAAGTGGGGGAGAGGGAGACCCAGTACTTC
J: TRBJ2-5
length: 14
D: -
size: -
V: TRBV4-3

CDR3: CASSQDGNEQFF
DNA: TGCGCCAGCAGCCAAGATGGAAATGAGCAGTTCTTC
J: TRBJ2-1
length: 12
D: -
size: -
V: TRBV4-3

CDR3: CASSSERGTGELFF
DNA: TGTGCCAGCAGCTCGGAGAGGGGCACCGGGGAGCTGTTTTTT
J: TRBJ2-2
length: 14
D: -
size: once
V: TRBV27

CDR3: CASSSPSGVRDEQYF
DNA: TGTGCCAGCAGCTCCCCTAGCGGGGTCCGGGACGAGCAGTACTTC
J: TRBJ2-7
length: 15
D: TRBD2
size: -
V: TRBV7-2

CDR3: CASSLSLGQVYQPQHF
DNA: TGTGCCAGCAGTTTATCGTTGGGACAGGTCTATCAGCCCCAGCATTTT
J: TRBJ1-5
length: 16
D: TRBD1
size: -
V: TRBV28

CDR3: CASRLGEYEQYF
DNA: TGTGCCAGCAGATTAGGGGAGTACGAGCAGTACTTC
J: TRBJ2-7
length: 12
D: -
size: -
V: TRBV2

CDR3: CASSGGGGSNQPQHF
DNA: TGTGCCAGCAGTGGGGGGGGTGGAAGCAATCAGCCCCAGCATTTT
J: TRBJ1-5
length: 15
D: -
size: -
V: TRBV2

CDR3: CASSKRARAGDTGELFF
DNA: TGTGCCAGCAGCAAGCGAGCGCGGGCCGGGGACACCGGGGAGCTGTTTTTT
J: TRBJ2-2
length: 17
D: -
size: -
V: TRBV21-1

CDR3: CASSFDDGNYGYTF
DNA: TGCGCCAGCAGCTTTGACGACGGAAACTATGGCTACACCTTC
J: TRBJ1-2
length: 14
D: -
size: -
V: TRBV5-1

CDR3: CAWSEIAGGPGETQYF
DNA: TGTGCCTGGAGTGAGATAGCGGGGGGGCCGGGGGAGACCCAGTACTTC
J: TRBJ2-5
length: 16
D: TRBD2
size: once
V: TRBV30

CDR3: CASSPRQGGFNTEAFF
DNA: TGTGCCAGCAGCCCGAGACAGGGGGGATTTAACACTGAAGCTTTCTTT
J: TRBJ1-1
length: 16
D: TRBD1
size: -
V: TRBV9

CDR3: CASSPTQGQDSPLHF
DNA: TGTGCCAGCAGTCCAACACAGGGGCAGGATTCACCCCTCCACTTT
J: TRBJ1-6
length: 15
D: TRBD1
size: -
V: TRBV6-2/TRBV6-3

CDR3: CASSLRGQQYF
DNA: TGTGCCAGCAGTTTAAGGGGCCAGCAGTACTTC
J: TRBJ2-7
length: 11
D: -
size: -
V: TRBV28

CDR3: CASSSQGYSYGYTF
DNA: TGTGCCAGCAGTTCTCAGGGGTATTCCTATGGCTACACCTTC
J: TRBJ1-2
length: 14
D: -
size: -
V: TRBV9

CDR3: CASSSGQGTTGELFF
DNA: TGTGCCAGCAGCTCGGGACAGGGGACCACCGGGGAGCTGTTTTTT
J: TRBJ2-2
length: 15
D: TRBD1
size: -
V: TRBV11-3

CDR3: CASSLDSARGNQPQHF
DNA: TGTGCCAGCAGCTTAGATTCTGCCAGGGGCAATCAGCCCCAGCATTTT
J: TRBJ1-5
length: 16
D: -
size: once
V: TRBV7-2

CDR3: CASSLGVSSGDEQYF
DNA: TGTGCCAGCAGCTTGGGGGTGAGCTCGGGGGACGAGCAGTACTTC
J: TRBJ2-7
length: 15
D: -
size: -
V: TRBV5-5

CDR3: CASSERILAEPLSTDTQYF
DNA: TGCGCCAGCAGTGAGCGGATACTAGCGGAACCCCTTAGCACAGATACGCAGTATTTT
J: TRBJ2-3
length: 19
D: TRBD2
size: -
V: TRBV10-1

CDR3: CASSIWVGGAQGNEQFF
DNA: TGTGCCAGCAGCATCTGGGTTGGAGGTGCACAGGGGAATGAGCAGTTCTTC
J: TRBJ2-1
length: 17
D: TRBD1
size: -
V: TRBV7-2